This T cell receptor (beta chain) emerged from a study of blood T cell repertoires in COVID-19. Study details: Samples taken during acute and convalescent COVID-19 were collected in the United States, Italy and Spain. T cells, B-cell-depleted T cells, or PBMCs provided the cDNA or gDNA that served as material.

Enrolment of Seattle patients took place during active infection, and they were followed longitudinally. This CDR3 is 12 amino acids long. Trimming cost V 4 bases and J 9 bases, with 13 bases left between them. CDR1 and CDR2 (germline): GTSNPN, SVGIG (reference sequence). As originally analysed: Estimation of nucleated cell counts relied on the amplification of reference gene primers. The data were produced by immunoSEQ multiplex PCR, yet TCRdb's version contains in-frame clones alone and is incomplete. V and J calls and clone size are copied from that table; D and trimming were computed from the DNA. The sample includes almost 250,000 clones, about 83% of them seen just once. In this sample, this clone turned up once.

The receptor's source is a woman aged 80 or older with COVID-19, enrolled during active disease. The rearrangement joins TRBV30 to TRBJ1-3, with D tentatively TRBD1 (5 bases). Material: peripheral blood. The CDR3 bases are TGTGCCTGGACAGCAGGGAGGAGCACCATATATTTT. Translation gives CAWTAGRSTIYF.